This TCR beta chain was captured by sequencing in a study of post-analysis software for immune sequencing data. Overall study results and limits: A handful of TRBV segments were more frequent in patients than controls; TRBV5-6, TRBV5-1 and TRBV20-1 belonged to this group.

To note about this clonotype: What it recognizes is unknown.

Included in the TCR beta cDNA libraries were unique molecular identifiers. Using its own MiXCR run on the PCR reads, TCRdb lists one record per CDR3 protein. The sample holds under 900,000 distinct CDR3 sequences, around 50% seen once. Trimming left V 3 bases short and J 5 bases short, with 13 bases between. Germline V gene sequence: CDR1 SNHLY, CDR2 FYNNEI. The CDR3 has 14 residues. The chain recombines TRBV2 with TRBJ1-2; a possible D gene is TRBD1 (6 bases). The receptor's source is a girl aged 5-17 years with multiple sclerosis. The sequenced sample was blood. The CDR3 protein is CASSEGQGYYGYTF. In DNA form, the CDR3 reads TGTGCCAGCAGTGAGGGGCAGGGGTATTATGGCTACACCTTC.